These 32 T cell receptor beta chains were sequenced from one sample in a study of shared clonotypes between healthy human individuals. Assay: immunoSEQ multiplex PCR; the TCRdb copy retains only in-frame clones and omits some. The table shows about 320,000 clones, with around 87% occurring only once. Sequences were obtained from memory CD8+ T cells sorted from blood. The subset: CD45RO+ cells pooled with CCR7-negative TemRA cells. These receptors were collected from a young man in good health.

This chain joins TRBV2 and TRBJ2-7; TRBD1 agrees at 11 bases. CDR3 length equals 14 residues. CDR1 is SNHLY, CDR2 FYNNEI, per germline. The J segment lost 3 bases and the V segment lost 5 bases, leaving 3 bases of the junction unmatched. CDR3 sequence reads: CASSPGTGGYEQYF. For the CDR3, the DNA is TGTGCCAGCAGTCCCGGGACAGGGGGCTACGAGCAGTACTTC.

This chain uses TRBV11-2 with TRBJ1-3; tentatively, D is TRBD1 (5 bases). Trimming removed 3 bases at V and 8 bases at J, with 17 bases between. The CDR3 length is 15 residues. Germline CDR1 is SGHAT and CDR2 is FQNNGV. In nucleotides, the CDR3 is TGTGCCAGCAGCTTCCGGGACGGGCCGGCGGACACCATATATTTT. This gives the protein CASSFRDGPADTIYF. Combining the CDR3 with reference TRBV11-2 and TRBJ1-3 gives the whole variable domain EAGVAQSPRYKIIEKRQSVAFWCNPISGHATLYWYQQILGQGPKLLIQFQNNGVVDDSQLPKDRFSAERLKGVDSTLKIQPAKLEDSAVYLCASSFRDGPADTIYFGEGSWLTVV.

J is TRBJ2-7 and V is TRBV29-1; TRBD1 might be the D (5 bases). V was pared by 2 bases and J by 4 bases, with 12 bases between. Germline assignment: CDR1 SQVTM and CDR2 ANQGSEA. The CDR3 loop spans 13 amino acids. The CDR3 region has the DNA TGCAGCGTTGAACTCAGACAGCCTTACGAGCAGTACTTC. It codes for CSVELRQPYEQYF.

J is TRBJ2-1 and V is TRBV6-6, with TRBD1 matching 7 bases. The V and J ends lost 5 bases and 6 bases, in that order; junction bases with no gene match: 4. The germline CDR1 and CDR2 sequences are MNHNY and SVGAGI (reference sequence). This CDR3 contains 13 residues. CDR3 sequence: CASSAPGGNEQFF. CDR3 in DNA: TGTGCCAGCAGTGCGCCAGGGGGCAATGAGCAGTTCTTC.

This sequence joins TRBV5-5 and TRBJ2-7, with D perhaps matching TRBD1 or TRBD2 (5 bases each). The CDR3 totals 15 residues. The germline V gene encodes CDR1 SGHKS and CDR2 YYEKEE (reference sequence). V lost 5 bases and J 4 bases, leaving 19 bases between the germline ends. Here the CDR3 DNA reads TGTGCCAGCAGAACCCGCTATAGGGGAGAATACGAGCAGTACTTC. Amino acid sequence: CASRTRYRGEYEQYF.

The chain combines TRBV5-1 with TRBJ2-7; 7 bases are a match to TRBD1. V gave up 2 bases and J gave up 5 bases; unmatched junction bases: 1. CDR3 length: 12 amino acids. The germline CDR1 and CDR2 sequences are SGHRS and YFSETQ. As DNA, the CDR3 is TGCGCCAGCAGCTTAACAGGGGACGAGCAGTACTTC. Amino acids: CASSLTGDEQYF.

This sequence joins TRBV9 and TRBJ2-2; unclear D gene. The CDR3 covers 17 residues. Germline CDR1 is SGDLS and CDR2 is YYNGEE. V lost 4 bases, J lost 6 bases, and 22 bases lay in between. The CDR3 protein is CASSPPVLLPKAGELFF. CDR3 bases: TGTGCCAGCAGCCCCCCCGTTTTACTCCCTAAGGCCGGGGAGCTGTTTTTT.

This clone is labeled medium-sized (0.01 to 0.1%). The chain uses TRBV10-1 and TRBJ2-3; D might be TRBD1 (5 bases). This CDR3 is built from 12 residues. The germline CDR1 and CDR2 sequences are WNHNN and SYGVQD (reference sequence). Trimming removed 3 bases from V and 4 bases from J, with 5 bases in between. CDR3 protein: CASSDRADTQYF. As DNA, the CDR3 is TGCGCCAGCAGTGACAGGGCAGATACGCAGTATTTT.

V usage is TRBV29-1 and J usage is TRBJ2-2, with 10 positions matching TRBD2. V lost 7 bases and J lost 2; bases outside the gene matches: 1. The CDR3 loop spans 13 amino acids. Germline CDR1 is SQVTM and CDR2 is ANQGSEA. The CDR3 spells CSGTSGNTGELFF. The DNA of the CDR3 is TGCAGCGGGACTAGCGGCAACACCGGGGAGCTGTTTTTT.

This clone showed up just a few times. The gene calls are TRBV7-2 and TRBJ1-1, with a tentative D call TRBD1 (5 bases). The CDR3 loop spans 15 amino acids. The germline V gene encodes CDR1 SGHTA and CDR2 FQGNSA. Between the trimmed V and J ends, which lost 5 bases and 4 bases, there was a span of 17 bases. CDR3 loop: CASSHRQPGGTEAFF. The DNA of the CDR3 is TGTGCCAGCAGCCACCGACAGCCGGGTGGCACTGAAGCTTTCTTT.

The chain carries TRBV5-1 and TRBJ2-1, with a possible D match to TRBD2 (5 bases). The germline V gene encodes CDR1 SGHRS and CDR2 YFSETQ. The CDR3 extends over 17 amino acids. The germline V and J ends were trimmed by 3 bases and 4 bases, with 20 bases remaining between them. CDR3 nucleotides: TGCGCCAGCAGCTCCTCCTACCATCGGGGATTTTACAATGAGCAGTTCTTC. Translating it yields CASSSSYHRGFYNEQFF.

V gene TRBV7-2 combines with J gene TRBJ2-7; maybe TRBD1 (5 bases). From germline, CDR1 is SGHTA and CDR2 FQGNSA. The CDR3 covers 15 residues. Deletions cut 1 base from V and 6 bases from J, with 16 bases between. CDR3 region: CASSLEWGRLGEQYF. The CDR3 DNA reads as TGTGCCAGCAGCTTAGAATGGGGCCGGTTGGGCGAGCAGTACTTC.

The chain combines TRBV10-3 with TRBJ2-3; tentative D call: TRBD1 (5 bases). Deletions cut 3 bases from V and 5 bases from J, with 9 bases between. This CDR3 has 13 amino acids. CDR1 is ENHRY and CDR2 is SYGVKD in the germline V gene. CDR3 DNA: TGTGCCATCAGTGAAGGGGTAGGAGATACGCAGTATTTT. Its protein product is CAISEGVGDTQYF.

V is TRBV4-1 and J is TRBJ2-3, with a weak D call TRBD2 (6 bases). Trimming left V 0 bases short and J 2 bases short, with 15 bases between. Germline V gives CDR1 MGHRA, CDR2 YSYEKL. The CDR3 has 17 residues. The CDR3 sequence: CASSQEISGGATDTQYF. DNA of the CDR3: TGCGCCAGCAGCCAAGAGATCAGCGGCGGGGCCACAGATACGCAGTATTTT.

V is TRBV4-2 and J is TRBJ1-1; D is possibly TRBD1 (5 bases). Trimming left V 5 bases short and J 1 base short, with 8 bases between. This CDR3 spans 13 amino acids. The germline V gene encodes CDR1 LGHNA and CDR2 YNFKEQ. The CDR3 bases are TGTGCCAGCAGCTCGACAGCGAACACTGAAGCTTTCTTT. Translation: CASSSTANTEAFF.

V gene TRBV7-2 combines with J gene TRBJ2-7; 12 bases agree with TRBD2. This CDR3 region has 15 residues. V lost 4 bases, J lost 3 bases, and 4 bases stayed unmatched. Per the germline V gene, CDR1 is SGHTA and CDR2 is FQGNSA. The CDR3 nucleotides are TGTGCCAGCAGCTCCTGGACTAGCGGGATCTACGAGCAGTACTTC. It translates to CASSSWTSGIYEQYF.

This chain joins TRBV27 and TRBJ1-2; D not resolved. The CDR3 is made up of 15 amino acids. Trimming removed 0 bases at V and 6 bases at J, with 14 bases between. Germline assignment: CDR1 MNHEY and CDR2 SMNVEV (reference sequence). The CDR3 loop is CASSLSIAGGHGYTF. CDR3 DNA: TGTGCCAGCAGTTTATCGATTGCGGGTGGGCATGGCTACACCTTC.

The chain has TRBV5-6 and TRBJ2-2; possible D gene TRBD2, 5 bases. Germline V CDR1 and CDR2: SGHDT, YYEEEE. The CDR3 is 15 amino acids. V dropped 0 bases and J dropped 5 bases, with 11 bases sitting between them. The CDR3: CASSLVRGKTGELFF. In nucleotides, the CDR3 is TGTGCCAGCAGCTTGGTTCGGGGAAAGACCGGGGAGCTGTTTTTT.

V gene TRBV7-6 combines with J gene TRBJ2-5; a weak D match, TRBD2 (6 bases). Germline loops: CDR1 SGHVS, CDR2 FNYEAQ. The CDR3 is made up of 20 amino acids. V lost 2 bases and J 4 bases, leaving 29 bases between the germline ends. The CDR3 sequence is CASSLWDPPFGGNARETQYF. CDR3 nucleotide sequence: TGTGCCAGCAGCTTATGGGACCCTCCGTTCGGCGGGAACGCCAGAGAGACCCAGTACTTC.

The genes are TRBV25-1 and TRBJ1-6, with a possible D match to TRBD1 (6 bases). CDR1 is MGHDK and CDR2 is SYGVNS in the germline V gene. The length of the CDR3 is 16 residues. Trimming took off 2 bases at V and 10 bases at J, with 18 bases between the two ends. The CDR3 DNA is TGTGCCAGCAGTGAAGGGGGGCCTCTTAGGTTGTCACCCCTCCACTTT. The encoded protein is CASSEGGPLRLSPLHF.

V usage is TRBV4-3 and J usage is TRBJ2-1, with 10 positions matching TRBD2. Looked up from germline, CDR1 is LGHNA and CDR2 is YSLEER. V lost 0 bases, J lost 8 bases, and 7 bases stayed unmatched. This CDR3 spans 16 amino acids. CDR3 sequence reads: CASSQDRASGSHEQFF. The CDR3 DNA is TGCGCCAGCAGCCAAGACCGCGCTAGCGGGAGCCATGAGCAGTTCTTC.

J is TRBJ1-4 and V is TRBV7-9, with D possibly matching TRBD1 (5 bases). The germline V gene encodes CDR1 SEHNR and CDR2 FQNEAQ (reference sequence). The length of the CDR3 is 16 residues. V dropped 0 bases and J dropped 3 bases, with 11 bases sitting between them. CDR3 DNA: TGTGCCAGCAGCTTAGCCGGGTTGGGGGCTAATGAAAAACTGTTTTTT. This codes for CASSLAGLGANEKLFF.

The chain links TRBV6-6 to TRBJ2-6; D may be TRBD1 (6 bases). Per the germline V gene, CDR1 is MNHNY and CDR2 is SVGAGI (reference sequence). With 10 bases removed from V and 0 bases from J, the gap between germline ends came to 16 bases. CDR3 length: 16 amino acids. CDR3 sequence (DNA): TGTGCCACGGTGATAGGGGGAAGCTCTGGGGCCAACGTCCTGACTTTC. This codes for CATVIGGSSGANVLTF.

The J gene is TRBJ2-1, the V gene TRBV5-4; 9 bases are shared with TRBD2. CDR3 size: 15 residues. Germline trimming cut 2 bases from V and 7 bases from J; bases unmatched to any gene: 7. Germline V gene sequence: CDR1 SGHNT, CDR2 YYREEE (reference sequence). CDR3 region: CASSLIAGVGNEQFF. CDR3 nucleotide sequence: TGTGCCAGCAGCTTAATAGCGGGGGTTGGGAATGAGCAGTTCTTC.

J is TRBJ2-7 and V is TRBV2; the match to TRBD1 covers 7 bases. This CDR3 spans 16 amino acids. CDR1 is SNHLY and CDR2 is FYNNEI in the germline V gene. With V trimmed by 6 bases and J by 3 bases, 14 bases remained unmatched. CDR3 sequence: CASRARTGERSYEQYF. CDR3 DNA sequence: TGTGCCAGCAGAGCGCGCACAGGGGAAAGGAGCTACGAGCAGTACTTC.

The V call is TRBV7-8, the J call TRBJ1-4; D not resolved. The CDR3 is made up of 17 amino acids. Germline CDR1 reads SGHVS; CDR2 reads FQNEAQ. V gave up 1 base and J gave up 6 bases, with 18 bases separating them. The DNA of the CDR3 is TGTGCCAGCAGCTTAGATCTCTCCTATAGCCAAGATGAAAAACTGTTTTTT. Protein: CASSLDLSYSQDEKLFF.

In its sample, this clone was seen many times. This sequence joins TRBV28 and TRBJ2-5; 7 bases agree with TRBD1. The CDR3 totals 14 residues. Germline V CDR1 and CDR2: MDHEN, SYDVKM. V shed 5 bases and J 5 bases; nucleotides not matched to a gene: 8. CDR3 DNA sequence: TGTGCCAGCAGTCCCGGGACAGAGTATGAGACCCAGTACTTC. Its protein product is CASSPGTEYETQYF.

This chain joins TRBV15 and TRBJ2-1; D possibly uses TRBD1 or TRBD2 (5 bases each). The CDR3 is 15 residues long. V lost 8 bases and J 0 bases, leaving 14 bases between the germline ends. Per the germline V gene, CDR1 is LNHNV and CDR2 is YYDKDF (reference sequence). CDR3 nucleotides: TGTGCCACCGGAACGGGGACCCCCTCCTACAATGAGCAGTTCTTC. Translation gives CATGTGTPSYNEQFF.

This clone was picked up one time. J is TRBJ2-7 and V is TRBV5-1, with D possibly being TRBD1 (6 bases). Germline assignment: CDR1 SGHRS and CDR2 YFSETQ. V lost 3 bases to trimming and J lost 2 bases, with 9 bases between them. The CDR3 length is 13 residues. CDR3 protein: CASSYRATYEQYF. The CDR3 DNA is TGCGCCAGCAGCTACAGGGCCACCTACGAGCAGTACTTC.

This clone has just one count. V is TRBV7-9 and J is TRBJ2-2, with 14 bases fitting TRBD2. Unmatched junction bases numbered 13, after V lost 5 bases and J lost 5 bases. Germline V lookup: CDR1 SEHNR, CDR2 FQNEAQ (reference sequence). The CDR3 runs to 19 residues. The CDR3 DNA reads TGTGCCAGCAGCCTACCTCCGGGACTAGCGGGAGAGGGGACCGGGGAGCTGTTTTTT. It is translated as CASSLPPGLAGEGTGELFF.

The chain employs TRBV14 and TRBJ1-6; D perhaps matches TRBD1 (5 bases). Trimming took off 4 bases at V and 0 bases at J, with 13 bases between the two ends. Per the germline V gene, CDR1 is SGHDN and CDR2 is FVKESK. The CDR3 has 17 amino acids. CDR3 nucleotide sequence: TGTGCCAGCAGCCGGGGACCTCCGAGCTCCTATAATTCACCCCTCCACTTT. It codes for CASSRGPPSSYNSPLHF.

The chain employs TRBV7-9 and TRBJ2-3; 7 nucleotides align to TRBD1. Germline CDR1 and CDR2: SEHNR and FQNEAQ (reference sequence). Trimming removed 5 bases from V and 0 bases from J; junction bases left unmatched: 8. The length of the CDR3 is 16 residues. For the CDR3, the DNA is TGTGCCAGCAGCACCCACCCGGGACAGAGCACAGATACGCAGTATTTT. Translated, it gives CASSTHPGQSTDTQYF.